This passage covers 14 T cell receptor beta chains from one sample sequenced in a study of CD4 T cells in relation to SARS-CoV-2 and coronaviruses. Their target antigens are unknown. Before the COVID-19 pandemic, during about 2011-2018, CD4+ T cells were taken from unexposed donors. CD4+ T cells were isolated from the cells after about ten days of culture. Measured with immunoSEQ multiplex PCR; TCRdb has only the in-frame clones, and not every one. The sample has 10,000 or so clones; 70% to 85% are singletons. Sequenced material: CD4+ T cells from PBMCs, cultured in vitro. These receptors were taken from a human donor in good health.

This chain connects TRBV19 to TRBJ1-4; D gene uncertain. The V gene lost 4 bases and the J gene lost 1 base, with 19 bases spanning the gap. The CDR3 contains 18 residues. CDR1 and CDR2 from the germline V gene are LNHDA and SQIVND (reference sequence). The CDR3 DNA reads as TGTGCCAGTAGTAATTTACAAAGGCGCGGGGTAACTAATGAAAAACTGTTTTTT. Translating gives CASSNLQRRGVTNEKLFF.

The chain has TRBV30 and TRBJ2-6; D ambiguous. The V gene lost 1 base and the J gene lost 3 bases, with 1 base spanning the gap. The germline CDR1 and CDR2 sequences are GTSNPN and SVGIG (reference sequence). The CDR3 loop spans 12 amino acids. The CDR3 DNA reads as TGTGCCTGGAGTGGTGGGGCCAACGTCCTGACTTTC. Translation gives CAWSGGANVLTF.

The V gene is TRBV27, the J gene TRBJ2-7; TRBD2 might be the D (5 bases). Trimming removed 3 bases from V and 0 bases from J, with 9 bases in between. The length of the CDR3 is 14 residues. The germline gives CDR1 MNHEY, CDR2 SMNVEV (reference sequence). CDR3 bases: TGTGCCAGCAGTTTTACTAGTTTCTCCTACGAGCAGTACTTC. Translated: CASSFTSFSYEQYF.

As for this clone: At one boundary the junction diverges from the germline segment, which might be a read error. The chain employs TRBV11-2 and TRBJ2-7; 10 positions agree with TRBD1. The CDR3 extends over 14 amino acids. Per germline, CDR1 SGHAT and CDR2 FQNNGV. The CDR3 region is CASSLDRGRDEQYF. The CDR3 region has the DNA TGTGCCAGCAGCCTAGACAGGGGGCGGGACGAGCAGTACTTC.

This chain uses TRBV6-1 with TRBJ1-5, with a possible D match to TRBD1 (5 bases). The CDR3 consists of 15 residues. V was trimmed by 2 bases and J by 9 bases, leaving 17 bases between them. In germline, CDR1 is MNHNS, CDR2 SASEGT. CDR3 in DNA: TGTGCCAGCAGTGAAAGCCCGCGGGGCGATCGGCCCCAGCATTTT. Its protein is CASSESPRGDRPQHF.

This clone was detected a few times. The rearrangement uses TRBV2 and TRBJ2-2; the match to TRBD2 covers 9 bases. Germline V gene sequence: CDR1 SNHLY, CDR2 FYNNEI. V dropped 7 bases and J dropped 8; count of bases not matched to a gene: 8. The CDR3 loop spans 14 amino acids. The CDR3 DNA is TGTGCCAGCATAGTGGCTAGCGGGGTTGGGGAGCTGTTTTTT. Protein sequence: CASIVASGVGELFF.

The chain joins TRBV5-1 to TRBJ2-3, with D tentatively TRBD1 or TRBD2 (5 bases each). Germline values: CDR1 SGHRS, CDR2 YFSETQ. There are 14 residues in the CDR3. The V end was cut by 0 bases, the J end by 6 bases, with 11 bases between. CDR3 nucleotides: TGCGCCAGCAGCTTGGAAGGGGACGGCGATACGCAGTATTTT. Its protein is CASSLEGDGDTQYF. The full variable domain, with the rest looked up from reference TRBV5-1 and TRBJ2-3, is KAGVTQTPRYLIKTRGQQVTLSCSPISGHRSVSWYQQTPGQGLQFLFEYFSETQRNKGNFPGRFSGRQFSNSRSEMNVSTLELGDSALYLCASSLEGDGDTQYFGPGTRLTVL.

The chain employs TRBV11-2 and TRBJ1-2, with D perhaps TRBD1 (5 bases). CDR3 length equals 15 residues. Germline loops: CDR1 SGHAT, CDR2 FQNNGV. V gave up 3 bases and J gave up 5 bases, with 16 bases separating them. CDR3 amino acids: CASSFVPGTSYGYTF. CDR3 in DNA: TGTGCCAGCAGCTTTGTTCCAGGGACCTCGTATGGCTACACCTTC.

On this clone itself: This likely comes from a read error, as the CDR3 has no conserved phenylalanine or tryptophan at its end. The genes are TRBV12-5 and TRBJ1-2, with D perhaps TRBD1 (5 bases). The CDR3 extends over 14 amino acids. The V gene's germline CDR1 is LGHNT and CDR2 FRNRAP. The V and J ends lost 6 bases and 4 bases respectively, with 15 bases between them. The CDR3 spells CASGLGDVGYGYTL. CDR3 DNA sequence: TGTGCTAGTGGCCTCGGGGACGTGGGCTATGGCTACACCCTC.

This clone was detected once. The chain joins TRBV5-6 to TRBJ2-5; 9 positions agree with TRBD2. The V gene's germline CDR1 is SGHDT and CDR2 YYEEEE. This CDR3 contains 14 residues. J lost 11 bases, V lost 3 bases, and 11 bases had no gene match. The CDR3 nucleotides read TGTGCCAGCAGCTGGAGACTAGCGGCCGGCTCGCAGTACTTC. Residues: CASSWRLAAGSQYF.

This clone has a single count. This chain links TRBV9 with TRBJ1-3; D is possibly TRBD1 (6 bases). V was pared by 3 bases and J by 0 bases, with 7 bases between. The CDR3 runs to 14 residues. The V gene's germline CDR1 is SGDLS and CDR2 YYNGEE. The CDR3 sequence is CASSEQGSGNTIYF. In nucleotides, the CDR3 is TGTGCCAGCAGCGAACAGGGCTCTGGAAACACCATATATTTT.

V and J are TRBV3-1 (or the pseudogene TRBV3-2) and TRBJ1-6; D gene uncertain. CDR3 length: 14 amino acids. The germline V gene has CDR1 LGHDT and CDR2 YNNKEL (reference sequence). Trimming left V 0 bases short and J 6 bases short, with 6 bases between. In DNA form, the CDR3 reads TGTGCCAGCAGCCAAGAAGGGTCTAATTCACCCCTCCACTTT. This translates into CASSQEGSNSPLHF.

This clone was seen only once. This rearrangement joins TRBV10-3 to TRBJ1-2; D gene unclear. Germline V lookup: CDR1 ENHRY, CDR2 SYGVKD. V lost 3 bases to trimming and J lost 5 bases, with 22 bases between them. The CDR3 consists of 17 residues. In DNA form, the CDR3 reads TGTGCCATCAGTGACTGGGCGGGAACTCAAATCCAGTATGGCTACACCTTC. Residues: CAISDWAGTQIQYGYTF.

This chain connects TRBV4-1 to TRBJ2-2; TRBD2 matches 11 bases. Per germline, CDR1 MGHRA and CDR2 YSYEKL. The CDR3 runs 19 residues. The J segment lost 0 bases and the V segment lost 4 bases, leaving 10 bases of the junction unmatched. The CDR3 protein is CASSPRPLAGVTNTGELFF. CDR3 DNA sequence: TGCGCCAGCAGCCCACGGCCACTAGCGGGGGTAACGAACACCGGGGAGCTGTTTTTT.